A single sample is the source of the 6 T cell receptor beta chains below, sequenced in a study of cytomegalovirus exposure and HLA in healthy donors. The PCR had 60 Vbeta and 13 Jbeta primers. Assay: immunoSEQ multiplex PCR; the TCRdb copy retains only in-frame clones and omits some. Among under 200,000 clones listed, more than 80% were seen once. Sequenced material: PBMCs. The receptor set was obtained from a woman between 45 and 60 years old in good health and CMV-seronegative.

The V gene is TRBV9, the J gene TRBJ1-2, with D tentatively TRBD1 (6 bases). Deletions cut 2 bases from V and 4 bases from J, with 15 bases between. CDR3 length: 15 residues. The V gene's germline CDR1 is SGDLS and CDR2 YYNGEE. CDR3 sequence: CASSVTGGGGYGYTF. For the CDR3, the DNA is TGTGCCAGCAGCGTGACGGGAGGAGGGGGCTATGGCTACACCTTC.

V gene TRBV9 combines with J gene TRBJ1-6, with D perhaps matching TRBD1 (5 bases). In germline, CDR1 is SGDLS, CDR2 YYNGEE. V was trimmed by 0 bases and J by 8 bases, leaving 12 bases between them. This CDR3 spans 15 amino acids. This chain's CDR3 is CASSVERGLDSPLHF. Written as DNA, the CDR3 is TGTGCCAGCAGCGTAGAAAGGGGTTTGGATTCACCCCTCCACTTT.

The chain combines TRBV7-8 with TRBJ2-3; tentative D call: TRBD2 (6 bases). Germline loops: CDR1 SGHVS, CDR2 FQNEAQ. V was trimmed by 5 bases and J by 8 bases, leaving 14 bases between them. The CDR3 length is 13 residues. The CDR3 nucleotides are TGTGCCAGCAGCCCCCCGGGGGTCGGTACGCAGTATTTT. It yields the protein CASSPPGVGTQYF.

V is TRBV7-9 and J is TRBJ2-3; D remains unclear. The V and J ends lost 5 bases and 4 bases respectively, with 10 bases between them. This CDR3 spans 13 amino acids. The germline V gene encodes CDR1 SEHNR and CDR2 FQNEAQ (reference sequence). CDR3 loop: CASSGSGPDTQYF. CDR3 in DNA: TGTGCCAGCAGCGGGTCTGGGCCAGATACGCAGTATTTT.

J is TRBJ2-7 and V is TRBV28; TRBD2 agrees at 7 bases. V was pared by 10 bases and J by 2 bases, with 8 bases of the junction left unmatched. Germline CDR1 reads MDHEN; CDR2 reads SYDVKM. The CDR3 contains 13 residues. The DNA of the CDR3 is TGTGCCATCGAGCGGGAAGCTCCCTACGAGCAGTACTTC. Translation gives CAIEREAPYEQYF.

To note about this clone: A single base separates this from a much larger clone, so it may be a read error. The genes are TRBV6-5 and TRBJ2-5; D is undetermined. Trimming stripped 6 bases from V and 0 bases from J, with 5 bases between. This CDR3 region has 12 residues. Germline loops: CDR1 MNHEY, CDR2 SVGAGI. The DNA for the CDR3 is TGTGCCAGCAGCCGGGACCAAGAGACCCAGTACTTC. Protein: CASSRDQETQYF.